This T cell receptor (beta chain) was recovered during a study of T cells after yellow fever vaccination. Across the study: Fractions low in cell number were prepared with SMART-Seq v4 Ultra Low Input. Study-wide points: Boosting was followed by the reappearance of most primary-vaccination clones (roughly 95% CD4, about 89% CD8).

The V segment lost 4 bases and the J segment 5 bases; nucleotides outside the gene matches: 8. Germline V gene lookup returns CDR1 SEHNR and CDR2 FQNEAQ (reference sequence). The CDR3 totals 16 residues. Synthesis of TCR cDNA relied on 5'RACE template switching, which attached a universal primer site and UMIs. In TCRdb, the 5' RACE reads were re-called with MiXCR into one record per CDR3 protein. The repertoire consists of approximately 130,000 distinct CDR3 sequences, with approximately 16% occurring once and the leading ten covering roughly 45%. This clonotype was counted at least ten times. Antigen unknown.

This sample comprised CD8+ T cells sorted from PBMCs, obtained 5 days after the yellow fever booster vaccination. V and J are TRBV7-9 and TRBJ2-3, with 11 bases matching TRBD2. The TCR sequence derives from a man between 18 and 35 years old who received the YFV17D yellow fever vaccine. This CDR3 is CASSSALSGGGDTQYF. DNA for the CDR3: TGTGCCAGCAGCTCCGCCCTTAGCGGGGGGGGAGATACGCAGTATTTT.